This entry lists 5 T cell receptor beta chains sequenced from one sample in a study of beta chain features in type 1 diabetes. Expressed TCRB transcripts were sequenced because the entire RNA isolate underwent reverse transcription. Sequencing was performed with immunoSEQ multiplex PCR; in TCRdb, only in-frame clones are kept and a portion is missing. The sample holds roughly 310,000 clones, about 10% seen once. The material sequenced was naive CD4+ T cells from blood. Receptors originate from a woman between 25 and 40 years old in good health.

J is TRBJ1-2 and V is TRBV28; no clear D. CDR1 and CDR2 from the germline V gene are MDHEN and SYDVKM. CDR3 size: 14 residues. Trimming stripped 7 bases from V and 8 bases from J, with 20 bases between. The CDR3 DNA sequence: TGTGCCAGCACCCTGCCTGACAAGCCCTGGGGCTACACCTTC. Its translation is CASTLPDKPWGYTF.

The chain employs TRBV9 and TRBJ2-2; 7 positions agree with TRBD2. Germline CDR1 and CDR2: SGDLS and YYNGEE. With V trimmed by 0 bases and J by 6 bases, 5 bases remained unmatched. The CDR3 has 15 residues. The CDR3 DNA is TGTGCCAGCAGCGTAGGGGGGGGTAGTGCCGGGGAGCTGTTTTTT. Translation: CASSVGGGSAGELFF.

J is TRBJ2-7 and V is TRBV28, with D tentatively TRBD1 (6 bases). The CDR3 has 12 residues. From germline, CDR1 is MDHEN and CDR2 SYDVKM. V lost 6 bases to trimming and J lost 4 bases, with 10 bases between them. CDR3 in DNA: TGTGCCAGCAGCCGAGGACAGTACGAGCAGTACTTC. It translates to CASSRGQYEQYF.

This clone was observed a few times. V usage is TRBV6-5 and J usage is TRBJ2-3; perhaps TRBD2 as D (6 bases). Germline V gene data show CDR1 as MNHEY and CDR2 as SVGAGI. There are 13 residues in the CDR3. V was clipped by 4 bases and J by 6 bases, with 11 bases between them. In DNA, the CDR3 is TGTGCCAGCAGTTCGATGGGGAGGGATACGCAGTATTTT. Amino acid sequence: CASSSMGRDTQYF.

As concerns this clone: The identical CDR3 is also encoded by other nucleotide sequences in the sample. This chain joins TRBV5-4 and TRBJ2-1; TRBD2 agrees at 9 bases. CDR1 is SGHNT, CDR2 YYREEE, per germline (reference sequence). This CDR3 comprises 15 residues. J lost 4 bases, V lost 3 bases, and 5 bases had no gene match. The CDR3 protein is CASSSGLARYNEQFF. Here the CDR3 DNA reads TGTGCCAGCAGCTCAGGACTAGCGCGGTACAATGAGCAGTTCTTC.